This entry lists 24 T cell receptor beta chains sequenced from one sample in a study of cytomegalovirus exposure and HLA in healthy donors. The PCR had 60 Vbeta and 13 Jbeta primers. Sequencing was performed with immunoSEQ multiplex PCR; in TCRdb, only in-frame clones are kept and a portion is missing. The data contain over 130,000 clones, about 79% of them singletons. The sample consisted of PBMCs. These receptors came from a male donor in good health and CMV-seronegative.

V and J are TRBV6-6 and TRBJ2-7; D is undetermined. Germline CDR1 MNHNY, CDR2 SVGAGI (reference sequence). The CDR3 consists of 15 residues. Trimming cost V 2 bases and J 4 bases, with 15 bases left between them. CDR3 sequence (DNA): TGTGCCAGCAGTTACGCGGCCGAGCCTCTATACGAGCAGTACTTC. Residues: CASSYAAEPLYEQYF.

Only one count was recorded for this clone. The chain recombines TRBV19 with TRBJ1-5; TRBD1 aligns across 7 bases. This CDR3 comprises 15 residues. CDR1 and CDR2 (germline): LNHDA, SQIVND (reference sequence). The ends lost 3 bases at V and 4 bases at J; junction bases unmatched: 6. Here the CDR3 reads CASSIDREGNQPQHF. The CDR3, as DNA: TGTGCCAGTAGTATCGACAGGGAAGGGAATCAGCCCCAGCATTTT.

This clone was seen once. The chain is built from TRBV5-5 and TRBJ2-7; D may be TRBD1 (6 bases). CDR1 SGHKS and CDR2 YYEKEE come from the germline V gene (reference sequence). The CDR3 has 14 residues. V gave up 1 base and J gave up 4 bases, with 12 bases separating them. The DNA of the CDR3 is TGTGCCAGCAGCTTGTGGTGGACAGAATACGAGCAGTACTTC. Its translation is CASSLWWTEYEQYF.

This rearrangement joins TRBV28 to TRBJ2-3; perhaps TRBD2 as D (5 bases). CDR3 length: 14 amino acids. V was cut by 5 bases and J by 2 bases, with 11 bases left in between. Germline CDR1 is MDHEN and CDR2 is SYDVKM. The CDR3 DNA sequence: TGTGCCAGCAGTGAGGGCGGAGCCACAGATACGCAGTATTTT. Translating gives CASSEGGATDTQYF.

V usage is TRBV27 and J usage is TRBJ2-5, with a tentative D call TRBD1 (6 bases). Germline CDR1 reads MNHEY; CDR2 reads SMNVEV (reference sequence). V was clipped by 6 bases and J by 1 base, with 15 bases between them. This CDR3 contains 15 residues. DNA of the CDR3: TGTGCCAGCAGCCGCAGGGGCTACTCCCAAGAGACCCAGTACTTC. Protein sequence: CASSRRGYSQETQYF.

The rearrangement joins TRBV30 to TRBJ2-5, with a tentative D call TRBD2 (6 bases). V lost 2 bases and J lost 7, with 14 bases in between. Per the germline V gene, CDR1 is GTSNPN and CDR2 is SVGIG (reference sequence). The CDR3 runs to 13 residues. CDR3 sequence: CAWSPGGSGTQYF. For the CDR3, the DNA is TGTGCCTGGAGTCCCGGGGGTAGTGGGACCCAGTACTTC.

Comments on this clone: The same CDR3 is also encoded by other DNA sequences in this sample. This chain uses TRBV18 with TRBJ1-5; a possible D gene is TRBD1 (5 bases). Germline V lookup: CDR1 KGHSH, CDR2 LQKENI. The V end was cut by 2 bases, the J end by 7 bases, with 9 bases between. CDR3 length equals 13 residues. In nucleotides, the CDR3 is TGTGCCAGCTCACCAGGGCGGGACCAGCCCCAGCATTTT. Translating it yields CASSPGRDQPQHF. The complete variable domain, with remaining parts taken from reference TRBV18 and TRBJ1-5, reads NAGVMQNPRHLVRRRGQEARLRCSPMKGHSHVYWYRQLPEEGLKFMVYLQKENIIDESGMPKERFSAEFPKEGPSILRIQQVVRGDSAAYFCASSPGRDQPQHFGDGTRLSIL.

The chain employs TRBV6-1 and TRBJ2-1; TRBD1 is a possible D gene (6 bases). Germline CDR1 MNHNS, CDR2 SASEGT. This CDR3 has 15 residues. Trimming cost V 0 bases and J 2 bases, with 8 bases left between them. The DNA of the CDR3 is TGTGCCAGCAGTGAAGCGGACAGCGCCTACAATGAGCAGTTCTTC. It yields the protein CASSEADSAYNEQFF.

CDR3 in amino acids: CASSAGLAGVGYEQYF. In DNA, the CDR3 is TGTGCCAGCAGCGCCGGACTAGCGGGAGTTGGGTACGAGCAGTACTTC. The genes are TRBV9 and TRBJ2-7; 13 nucleotides agree with TRBD2. CDR1 and CDR2 (germline): SGDLS, YYNGEE. The CDR3 is 16 amino acids. V lost 3 bases, J lost 4 bases, and 7 bases stayed unmatched.

This chain links TRBV4-2 with TRBJ2-7; D perhaps matches TRBD2 (7 bases). The CDR3 has 19 residues. V lost 1 base and J 2 bases, leaving 24 bases between the germline ends. CDR1 is LGHNA and CDR2 is YNFKEQ in the germline V gene. The CDR3 sequence: CASSQGVFGGGGSTYEQYF. The DNA of the CDR3 is TGTGCCAGCAGCCAAGGGGTATTTGGGGGCGGCGGGAGCACCTACGAGCAGTACTTC.

This clone has a handful of counts. The V and J genes are TRBV4-3 and TRBJ1-1; a weak D match, TRBD1 (5 bases). V lost 0 bases, J lost 4 bases, and 18 bases lay in between. Per the germline V gene, CDR1 is LGHNA and CDR2 is YSLEER. The CDR3 has 17 residues. CDR3 residues: CASSQEATAGGGTEAFF. In DNA form, the CDR3 reads TGCGCCAGCAGCCAAGAAGCAACCGCGGGCGGGGGCACTGAAGCTTTCTTT.

This chain connects TRBV5-6 to TRBJ2-3, with TRBD1 matching 8 bases. The germline gives CDR1 SGHDT, CDR2 YYEEEE. The CDR3 extends over 14 amino acids. J gave up 7 bases and V 5 bases, and 9 bases lay outside the gene matches. The CDR3 DNA reads as TGTGCCAGCAGTTTTGGGACAGGTCAGAATACGCAGTATTTT. Translating gives CASSFGTGQNTQYF.

The chain links TRBV11-2 to TRBJ2-1; TRBD2 matches at 10 bases. Germline trimming cut 0 bases from V and 6 bases from J; bases unmatched to any gene: 2. CDR1 SGHAT and CDR2 FQNNGV come from the germline V gene. The length of the CDR3 is 15 residues. The CDR3 loop is CASSLDPSGSNEQFF. The CDR3 bases are TGTGCCAGCAGCTTAGACCCTAGCGGGAGCAATGAGCAGTTCTTC.

V gene TRBV5-1 combines with J gene TRBJ1-4; no firm D call. Looked up from germline, CDR1 is SGHRS and CDR2 is YFSETQ. V was trimmed by 0 bases and J by 0 bases, leaving 6 bases between them. This CDR3 spans 15 amino acids. CDR3 in amino acids: CASSLGDTTNEKLFF. DNA for the CDR3: TGCGCCAGCAGCTTGGGAGACACAACTAATGAAAAACTGTTTTTT.

This chain links TRBV9 with TRBJ2-4; 7 nucleotides line up with TRBD1. This CDR3 contains 16 residues. Germline lookup yields CDR1 SGDLS and CDR2 YYNGEE. Trimming cost V 0 bases and J 3 bases; bases outside gene matches: 6. This chain's CDR3 is CASSVGDTGVKNIQYF. The CDR3 DNA is TGTGCCAGCAGCGTAGGGGACACAGGGGTCAAAAACATTCAGTACTTC.

The gene calls are TRBV7-2 and TRBJ2-2, with a possible D match to TRBD1 (6 bases). The length of the CDR3 is 15 residues. With 3 bases removed from V and 7 bases from J, the gap between germline ends came to 15 bases. Germline assignment: CDR1 SGHTA and CDR2 FQGNSA. The CDR3 loop is CASSLGRGIVGELFF. For the CDR3, the DNA is TGTGCCAGCAGCTTGGGCAGGGGAATAGTCGGGGAGCTGTTTTTT.

The chain joins TRBV4-1 to TRBJ2-1; D may be TRBD2 (5 bases). V lost 8 bases to trimming and J lost 8 bases, with 10 bases between them. The CDR3 is made up of 11 amino acids. Germline V gene data show CDR1 as MGHRA and CDR2 as YSYEKL. The CDR3 here is CASGRGDEQFF. CDR3 bases: TGCGCCAGCGGGAGAGGTGATGAGCAGTTCTTC.

The chain uses TRBV7-8 and TRBJ2-3; 7 nucleotides align to TRBD2. Germline CDR1 reads SGHVS; CDR2 reads FQNEAQ. V shed 4 bases, J shed 3 bases, and the junction held 13 bases outside the gene matches. The CDR3 has 17 residues. Written as DNA, the CDR3 is TGTGCCAGCAGCTACCGATCCTTTAGCGGGTTAACAGATACGCAGTATTTT. It is translated as CASSYRSFSGLTDTQYF.

The genes are TRBV30 and TRBJ1-3, with D maybe TRBD1 (5 bases). The CDR3 runs to 13 residues. Trimming removed 1 base from V and 7 bases from J, with 11 bases in between. Germline CDR1 is GTSNPN and CDR2 is SVGIG (reference sequence). CDR3 in DNA: TGTGCCTGGAGTGAGACAGTGAGGAACACCATATATTTT. Protein: CAWSETVRNTIYF.

This chain links TRBV10-3 with TRBJ2-1, with D possibly TRBD2 on 9 matching bases. V was pared by 3 bases and J by 0 bases, with 18 bases between. This CDR3 contains 18 residues. Germline lookup yields CDR1 ENHRY and CDR2 SYGVKD. CDR3 nucleotide sequence: TGTGCCATCAGTGAAGCGGCTAGCGGGACAGGCTCCTACAATGAGCAGTTCTTC. Its translation is CAISEAASGTGSYNEQFF.

The rearrangement joins TRBV5-4 to TRBJ2-7; 8 bases match TRBD1. V lost 5 bases, J lost 5 bases, and 12 bases stayed unmatched. Germline CDR1 SGHNT, CDR2 YYREEE (reference sequence). The CDR3 is 15 amino acids. The CDR3 sequence: CASSSRQGRMDEQYF. In nucleotides, the CDR3 is TGTGCCAGCAGTTCCCGACAGGGGCGAATGGACGAGCAGTACTTC.

The chain links TRBV6-1 to TRBJ2-7, with 8 bases lining up with TRBD1. Germline V gives CDR1 MNHNS, CDR2 SASEGT. The CDR3 spans 14 residues. After removal of 6 bases from V and 0 bases from J, the junction contained 4 bases not matched to a gene. CDR3 DNA sequence: TGTGCCAGCAGAACAACAGGGGGCTCCTACGAGCAGTACTTC. Protein product: CASRTTGGSYEQYF.

The chain carries TRBV19 and TRBJ1-1; a possible D gene is TRBD1 (6 bases). Trimming cost V 4 bases and J 0 bases, with 18 bases left between them. Looked up from germline, CDR1 is LNHDA and CDR2 is SQIVND (reference sequence). The CDR3 totals 17 residues. The CDR3 protein is CASSNGHRTALNTEAFF. CDR3 DNA sequence: TGTGCCAGTAGTAACGGACATAGGACAGCGTTGAACACTGAAGCTTTCTTT.

This clone was seen a few times. CDR3 sequence: CASSQEVRDYQPQHF. The CDR3 bases are TGCGCCAGCAGCCAAGAAGTCAGGGACTATCAGCCCCAGCATTTT. This chain uses TRBV4-1 with TRBJ1-5; D may be TRBD1 (5 bases). Between the trimmed V and J ends, which lost 0 bases and 5 bases, there was a span of 11 bases. CDR3 length: 15 amino acids. Germline V lookup: CDR1 MGHRA, CDR2 YSYEKL.